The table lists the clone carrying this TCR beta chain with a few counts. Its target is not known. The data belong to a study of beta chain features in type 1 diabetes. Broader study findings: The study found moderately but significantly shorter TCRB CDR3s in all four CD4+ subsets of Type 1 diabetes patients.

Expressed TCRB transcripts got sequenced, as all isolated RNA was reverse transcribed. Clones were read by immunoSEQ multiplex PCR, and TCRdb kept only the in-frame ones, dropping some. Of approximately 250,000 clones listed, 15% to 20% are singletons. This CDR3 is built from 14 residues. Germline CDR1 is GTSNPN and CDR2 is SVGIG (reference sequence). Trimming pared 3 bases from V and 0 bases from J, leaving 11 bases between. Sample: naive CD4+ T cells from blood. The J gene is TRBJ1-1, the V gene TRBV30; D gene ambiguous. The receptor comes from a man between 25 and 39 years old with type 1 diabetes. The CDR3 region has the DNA TGTGCCTGGAGCGTAGGAGGGATGAACACTGAAGCTTTCTTT. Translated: CAWSVGGMNTEAFF.